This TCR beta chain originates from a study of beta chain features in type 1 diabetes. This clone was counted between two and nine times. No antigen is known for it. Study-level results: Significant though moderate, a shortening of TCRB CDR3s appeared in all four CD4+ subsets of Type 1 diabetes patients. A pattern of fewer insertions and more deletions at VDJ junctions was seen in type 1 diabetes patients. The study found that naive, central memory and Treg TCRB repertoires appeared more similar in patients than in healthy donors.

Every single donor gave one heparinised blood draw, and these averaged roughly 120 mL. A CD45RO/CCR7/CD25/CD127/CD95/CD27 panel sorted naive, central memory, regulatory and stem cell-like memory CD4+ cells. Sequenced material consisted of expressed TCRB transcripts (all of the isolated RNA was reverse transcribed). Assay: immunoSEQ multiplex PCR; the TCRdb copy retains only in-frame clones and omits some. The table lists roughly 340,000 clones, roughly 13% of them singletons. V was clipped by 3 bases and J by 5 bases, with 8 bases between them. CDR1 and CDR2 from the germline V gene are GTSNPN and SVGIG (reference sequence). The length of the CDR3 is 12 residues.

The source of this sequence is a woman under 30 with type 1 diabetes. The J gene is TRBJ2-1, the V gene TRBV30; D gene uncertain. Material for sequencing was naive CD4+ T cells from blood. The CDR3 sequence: CAWSPTNNEQFF. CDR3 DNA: TGTGCCTGGAGCCCGACAAACAATGAGCAGTTCTTC.